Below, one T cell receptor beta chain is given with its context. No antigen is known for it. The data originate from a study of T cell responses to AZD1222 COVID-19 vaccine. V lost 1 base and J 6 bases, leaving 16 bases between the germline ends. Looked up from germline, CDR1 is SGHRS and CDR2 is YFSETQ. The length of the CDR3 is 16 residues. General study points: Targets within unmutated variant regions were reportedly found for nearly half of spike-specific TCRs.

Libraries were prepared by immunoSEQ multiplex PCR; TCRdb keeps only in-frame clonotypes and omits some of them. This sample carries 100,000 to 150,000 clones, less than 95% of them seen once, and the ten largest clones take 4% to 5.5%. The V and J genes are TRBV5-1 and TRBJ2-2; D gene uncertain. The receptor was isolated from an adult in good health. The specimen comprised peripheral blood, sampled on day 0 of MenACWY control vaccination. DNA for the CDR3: TGCGCCAGCAGCTTGCTTGTGATCAGAGGCGCCGGGGAGCTGTTTTTT. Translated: CASSLLVIRGAGELFF.